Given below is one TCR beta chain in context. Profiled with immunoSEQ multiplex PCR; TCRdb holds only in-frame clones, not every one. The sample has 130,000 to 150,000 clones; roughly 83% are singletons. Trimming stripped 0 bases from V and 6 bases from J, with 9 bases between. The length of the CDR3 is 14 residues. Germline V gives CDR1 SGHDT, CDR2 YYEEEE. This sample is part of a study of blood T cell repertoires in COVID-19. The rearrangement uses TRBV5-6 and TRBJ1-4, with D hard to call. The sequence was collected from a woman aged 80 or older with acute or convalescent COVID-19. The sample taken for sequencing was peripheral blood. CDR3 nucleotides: TGTGCCAGCAGCTTGGGGAGAGGGTATGAAAAACTGTTTTTT. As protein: CASSLGRGYEKLFF.